These T cell receptor beta chains were read from a single sample in a study of blood T cell repertoires in COVID-19. Sequencing used immunoSEQ multiplex PCR; TCRdb keeps in-frame clones, though not all of them. The sample has more than 110,000 clones, less than 85% seen once. The sample taken for sequencing was peripheral blood. The source is a human donor in a cohort sampled during active COVID-19. CDR3s include the opening cysteine and the closing phenylalanine or tryptophan. Fields, in order: CDR3 DNA, CDR3 protein, clone size, V gene, J gene, CDR3 length, D gene. D genes are given only for firm matches. Clone size is shown for a subset of rows, as once, few, many or a class of expanded clone.

cdr3_nt: TGTGCCAGCACCGAGGGACAAAATAATTCACCCCTCCACTTT
cdr3_aa: CASTEGQNNSPLHF
clone_size: NA
v_call: TRBV6-5
j_call: TRBJ1-6
cdr3_length: 14
d_call: NA

cdr3_nt: TGTGCCAGCAGTCCTGCAGGGGGAGGGAACACTGAAGCTTTCTTT
cdr3_aa: CASSPAGGGNTEAFF
clone_size: NA
v_call: TRBV6-5
j_call: TRBJ1-1
cdr3_length: 15
d_call: TRBD1

cdr3_nt: TGTGCCAGCAGCCCCCGACTAGCGGGGGCCCACTACAATGAGCAGTTCTTC
cdr3_aa: CASSPRLAGAHYNEQFF
clone_size: once
v_call: TRBV7-8
j_call: TRBJ2-1
cdr3_length: 17
d_call: TRBD2

cdr3_nt: TGTGCCAGTAGTCGCATACAGATTATGAACACTGAAGCTTTCTTT
cdr3_aa: CASSRIQIMNTEAFF
clone_size: NA
v_call: TRBV19
j_call: TRBJ1-1
cdr3_length: 15
d_call: NA

cdr3_nt: TGTGCCACCAGTGAGGGGGGGAGAGGGGAAAATGAGCAGTTCTTC
cdr3_aa: CATSEGGRGENEQFF
clone_size: NA
v_call: TRBV24-1
j_call: TRBJ2-1
cdr3_length: 15
d_call: TRBD2

cdr3_nt: TGTGCCAGTAGTATCAAATTCAGGGTCTACGAGCAGTACTTC
cdr3_aa: CASSIKFRVYEQYF
clone_size: NA
v_call: TRBV19
j_call: TRBJ2-7
cdr3_length: 14
d_call: NA

cdr3_nt: TGTGCCAGCAGTTACTCGCGAGGGAATAGCTACACCTTC
cdr3_aa: CASSYSRGNSYTF
clone_size: once
v_call: TRBV6-5
j_call: TRBJ1-2
cdr3_length: 13
d_call: NA

cdr3_nt: TGTGCCAGCAGACCCGCGGCCGGAAACACCATATATTTT
cdr3_aa: CASRPAAGNTIYF
clone_size: NA
v_call: TRBV5-6
j_call: TRBJ1-3
cdr3_length: 13
d_call: NA

cdr3_nt: TGTGCCAGCAGCCGGGACAGGGGCCCCTACAATGAGCAGTTCTTC
cdr3_aa: CASSRDRGPYNEQFF
clone_size: NA
v_call: TRBV7-3
j_call: TRBJ2-1
cdr3_length: 15
d_call: TRBD1

cdr3_nt: TGCGCCAGCAGCCACGTGGAGGAGGGAGCCCTTCGCAATCAGCCCCAGCATTTT
cdr3_aa: CASSHVEEGALRNQPQHF
clone_size: NA
v_call: TRBV4-1
j_call: TRBJ1-5
cdr3_length: 18
d_call: NA

cdr3_nt: TGTGCCAGCAGTTTACAGGTCCTAAGCTCCTATAATTCACCCCTCCACTTT
cdr3_aa: CASSLQVLSSYNSPLHF
clone_size: once
v_call: TRBV27
j_call: TRBJ1-6
cdr3_length: 17
d_call: NA

cdr3_nt: TGTGCCAGCAGTTTCGACGGGACAGGGTATGAAAAACTGTTTTTT
cdr3_aa: CASSFDGTGYEKLFF
clone_size: NA
v_call: TRBV7-8
j_call: TRBJ1-4
cdr3_length: 15
d_call: TRBD1

cdr3_nt: TGTGCCAGCTCACCAGACAATTTGAACACTGAAGCTTTCTTT
cdr3_aa: CASSPDNLNTEAFF
clone_size: NA
v_call: TRBV18
j_call: TRBJ1-1
cdr3_length: 14
d_call: NA

cdr3_nt: TGCGCCAGCAGCTTGGGAGCAGGGGTGAACACTGAAGCTTTCTTT
cdr3_aa: CASSLGAGVNTEAFF
clone_size: NA
v_call: TRBV5-1
j_call: TRBJ1-1
cdr3_length: 15
d_call: NA

cdr3_nt: TGTGCCAGCAGCGTAGGACAGAATAGCAATCAGCCCCAGCATTTT
cdr3_aa: CASSVGQNSNQPQHF
clone_size: few
v_call: TRBV9
j_call: TRBJ1-5
cdr3_length: 15
d_call: NA

cdr3_nt: TGTGCCAGCAGCTTTCCAAACAGGGGTTTGAAGGATACGCAGTATTTT
cdr3_aa: CASSFPNRGLKDTQYF
clone_size: NA
v_call: TRBV5-8
j_call: TRBJ2-3
cdr3_length: 16
d_call: TRBD1

cdr3_nt: TGTGCCAGCAGTCCGCGGGGGAGCACCTACAATGAGCAGTTCTTC
cdr3_aa: CASSPRGSTYNEQFF
clone_size: few
v_call: TRBV6-2/TRBV6-3
j_call: TRBJ2-1
cdr3_length: 15
d_call: TRBD2

cdr3_nt: TGCAGTGCTAGTGGGGAGACAGGCGTCAACTATGGCTACACCTTC
cdr3_aa: CSASGETGVNYGYTF
clone_size: NA
v_call: TRBV20-1
j_call: TRBJ1-2
cdr3_length: 15
d_call: NA

cdr3_nt: TGTGCTAGTGGTTTGGTCGGGTCGAGGGTTGAAGCTTTCTTT
cdr3_aa: CASGLVGSRVEAFF
clone_size: NA
v_call: TRBV12-5
j_call: TRBJ1-1
cdr3_length: 14
d_call: NA

cdr3_nt: TGTGCCAGCAGCTTATGGCCGACTTCTGGAAACACCATATATTTT
cdr3_aa: CASSLWPTSGNTIYF
clone_size: NA
v_call: TRBV7-6
j_call: TRBJ1-3
cdr3_length: 15
d_call: NA

cdr3_nt: TGTGCCAGCAGCCAAGTGGGGGACAGGGGTTATGGCTACACCTTC
cdr3_aa: CASSQVGDRGYGYTF
clone_size: few
v_call: TRBV4-2
j_call: TRBJ1-2
cdr3_length: 15
d_call: TRBD1

cdr3_nt: TGTGCCAGCTCACCAGCTCTGGAGGGAAACACCATATATTTT
cdr3_aa: CASSPALEGNTIYF
clone_size: NA
v_call: TRBV18
j_call: TRBJ1-3
cdr3_length: 14
d_call: NA

cdr3_nt: TGTGCCAGCAGCTTAGGGCAGTCGGGGGGCAAACAGCCCCAGCATTTT
cdr3_aa: CASSLGQSGGKQPQHF
clone_size: NA
v_call: TRBV7-9
j_call: TRBJ1-5
cdr3_length: 16
d_call: NA

cdr3_nt: TGTGCCAGTAGTAGCCGAGGGACAGGCGATGCCTACGAGCAGTACTTC
cdr3_aa: CASSSRGTGDAYEQYF
clone_size: NA
v_call: TRBV19
j_call: TRBJ2-7
cdr3_length: 16
d_call: TRBD1

cdr3_nt: TGTGCCAGCAGCTCGGGACAGCTTTATGGCTACACCTTC
cdr3_aa: CASSSGQLYGYTF
clone_size: few
v_call: TRBV5-4
j_call: TRBJ1-2
cdr3_length: 13
d_call: TRBD1

cdr3_nt: TGTGCCAGCAGTTTTCGGTCGGGACAGGGTGCCTCCTACGAGCAGTACTTC
cdr3_aa: CASSFRSGQGASYEQYF
clone_size: once
v_call: TRBV28
j_call: TRBJ2-7
cdr3_length: 17
d_call: TRBD1

cdr3_nt: TGTGCCAGTAGTATGTCGACAGGGGGCAGGTACGAGCAGTACTTC
cdr3_aa: CASSMSTGGRYEQYF
clone_size: NA
v_call: TRBV19
j_call: TRBJ2-7
cdr3_length: 15
d_call: TRBD1

cdr3_nt: TGCAGCGTTGCTGACAGAGTGAACACTGAAGCTTTCTTT
cdr3_aa: CSVADRVNTEAFF
clone_size: NA
v_call: TRBV29-1
j_call: TRBJ1-1
cdr3_length: 13
d_call: NA

cdr3_nt: TGTGCCAGCAGCTTTCTCTTCAATGAGCAGTTCTTC
cdr3_aa: CASSFLFNEQFF
clone_size: NA
v_call: TRBV7-2
j_call: TRBJ2-1
cdr3_length: 12
d_call: NA

cdr3_nt: TGTGCCAGCAGTATCCCCCAGGGGCGAGCTGAAGCTTTCTTT
cdr3_aa: CASSIPQGRAEAFF
clone_size: NA
v_call: TRBV28
j_call: TRBJ1-1
cdr3_length: 14
d_call: NA

cdr3_nt: TGTGCCAGTAGTATGGAGGCGACAGGGAGTTTTGATTCACCCCTCCACTTT
cdr3_aa: CASSMEATGSFDSPLHF
clone_size: NA
v_call: TRBV19
j_call: TRBJ1-6
cdr3_length: 17
d_call: TRBD1

cdr3_nt: TGTGCCAGCAGCTTAGAGGGACAGCCAGAACCCAAGAACACCGGGGAGCTGTTTTTT
cdr3_aa: CASSLEGQPEPKNTGELFF
clone_size: NA
v_call: TRBV11-3
j_call: TRBJ2-2
cdr3_length: 19
d_call: TRBD1

cdr3_nt: TGTGCTAGTGCCGAGGGGGGGGGTGCCTACAATGAGCAGTTCTTC
cdr3_aa: CASAEGGGAYNEQFF
clone_size: NA
v_call: TRBV12-5
j_call: TRBJ2-1
cdr3_length: 15
d_call: NA

cdr3_nt: TGTGCCAGCAGCTGGGAATGGACAGGGAAGAGTGAAGCTTTCTTT
cdr3_aa: CASSWEWTGKSEAFF
clone_size: NA
v_call: TRBV5-5
j_call: TRBJ1-1
cdr3_length: 15
d_call: TRBD1

cdr3_nt: TGTGCCAGCGGCAGACAGGAAGTCGGGGGAAACACCATATATTTT
cdr3_aa: CASGRQEVGGNTIYF
clone_size: few
v_call: TRBV6-5
j_call: TRBJ1-3
cdr3_length: 15
d_call: NA

cdr3_nt: TGTGCCAGTAGTGTGACAGTTTCAGATACGCAGTATTTT
cdr3_aa: CASSVTVSDTQYF
clone_size: NA
v_call: TRBV19
j_call: TRBJ2-3
cdr3_length: 13
d_call: NA

cdr3_nt: TGTGCCAGCAACCGGGACGGGACAGATAATTCACCCCTCCACTTT
cdr3_aa: CASNRDGTDNSPLHF
clone_size: once
v_call: TRBV9
j_call: TRBJ1-6
cdr3_length: 15
d_call: TRBD1

cdr3_nt: TGCGCCAGCAGCCAAGATCTGGGAGGCCATGCTGGTCAGCCCCAGCATTTT
cdr3_aa: CASSQDLGGHAGQPQHF
clone_size: NA
v_call: TRBV4-1
j_call: TRBJ1-5
cdr3_length: 17
d_call: NA

cdr3_nt: TGTGCCAGCAGCCAATCAGAGGGCCGCTATGGCTACACCTTC
cdr3_aa: CASSQSEGRYGYTF
clone_size: NA
v_call: TRBV16
j_call: TRBJ1-2
cdr3_length: 14
d_call: NA

cdr3_nt: TGCGCCAGCAGCTCGACAGGGTCGGGCACCGGGGAGCTGTTTTTT
cdr3_aa: CASSSTGSGTGELFF
clone_size: NA
v_call: TRBV5-1
j_call: TRBJ2-2
cdr3_length: 15
d_call: TRBD1

cdr3_nt: TGTGCCAGCAGCCGCGGACTAGCGGGGGGAACAGATACGCAGTATTTT
cdr3_aa: CASSRGLAGGTDTQYF
clone_size: NA
v_call: TRBV11-3
j_call: TRBJ2-3
cdr3_length: 16
d_call: TRBD2

cdr3_nt: TGTGCCAGCAGTTTGTCGGGGAACTATGGCTACACCTTC
cdr3_aa: CASSLSGNYGYTF
clone_size: NA
v_call: TRBV12-3/TRBV12-4
j_call: TRBJ1-2
cdr3_length: 13
d_call: NA

cdr3_nt: TGTGCCAGCAGCTCAAGCGGCTACGAGCAGTACTTC
cdr3_aa: CASSSSGYEQYF
clone_size: NA
v_call: TRBV11-2
j_call: TRBJ2-7
cdr3_length: 12
d_call: NA

cdr3_nt: TGCGCCAGCAGCAATGCCGGGGACAGCGACCGTTCCAATCAGCCCCAGCATTTT
cdr3_aa: CASSNAGDSDRSNQPQHF
clone_size: NA
v_call: TRBV5-1
j_call: TRBJ1-5
cdr3_length: 18
d_call: TRBD1

cdr3_nt: TGTGCCAGCAGCCAAGATCGGTCACCCCTCCACTTT
cdr3_aa: CASSQDRSPLHF
clone_size: few
v_call: TRBV3-1/TRBV3-2
j_call: TRBJ1-6
cdr3_length: 12
d_call: NA

cdr3_nt: TGTGCCAGCAGGCGCGGGGGAAGCTCCTACGAGCAGTACTTC
cdr3_aa: CASRRGGSSYEQYF
clone_size: NA
v_call: TRBV6-5
j_call: TRBJ2-7
cdr3_length: 14
d_call: TRBD2

cdr3_nt: TGTGCCAGCTCACGCAAAGGACCCCAGGGGGCGCATTCCACCGGGGAGCTGTTTTTT
cdr3_aa: CASSRKGPQGAHSTGELFF
clone_size: once
v_call: TRBV18
j_call: TRBJ2-2
cdr3_length: 19
d_call: TRBD1

cdr3_nt: TGTGCCAGTAGTATCGGCAGCGAGGGAAACACCATATATTTT
cdr3_aa: CASSIGSEGNTIYF
clone_size: NA
v_call: TRBV19
j_call: TRBJ1-3
cdr3_length: 14
d_call: NA

cdr3_nt: TGTGCCAGCTCTGACAGGGGGCCGGGCACCGGGGAGCTGTTTTTT
cdr3_aa: CASSDRGPGTGELFF
clone_size: NA
v_call: TRBV18
j_call: TRBJ2-2
cdr3_length: 15
d_call: TRBD1